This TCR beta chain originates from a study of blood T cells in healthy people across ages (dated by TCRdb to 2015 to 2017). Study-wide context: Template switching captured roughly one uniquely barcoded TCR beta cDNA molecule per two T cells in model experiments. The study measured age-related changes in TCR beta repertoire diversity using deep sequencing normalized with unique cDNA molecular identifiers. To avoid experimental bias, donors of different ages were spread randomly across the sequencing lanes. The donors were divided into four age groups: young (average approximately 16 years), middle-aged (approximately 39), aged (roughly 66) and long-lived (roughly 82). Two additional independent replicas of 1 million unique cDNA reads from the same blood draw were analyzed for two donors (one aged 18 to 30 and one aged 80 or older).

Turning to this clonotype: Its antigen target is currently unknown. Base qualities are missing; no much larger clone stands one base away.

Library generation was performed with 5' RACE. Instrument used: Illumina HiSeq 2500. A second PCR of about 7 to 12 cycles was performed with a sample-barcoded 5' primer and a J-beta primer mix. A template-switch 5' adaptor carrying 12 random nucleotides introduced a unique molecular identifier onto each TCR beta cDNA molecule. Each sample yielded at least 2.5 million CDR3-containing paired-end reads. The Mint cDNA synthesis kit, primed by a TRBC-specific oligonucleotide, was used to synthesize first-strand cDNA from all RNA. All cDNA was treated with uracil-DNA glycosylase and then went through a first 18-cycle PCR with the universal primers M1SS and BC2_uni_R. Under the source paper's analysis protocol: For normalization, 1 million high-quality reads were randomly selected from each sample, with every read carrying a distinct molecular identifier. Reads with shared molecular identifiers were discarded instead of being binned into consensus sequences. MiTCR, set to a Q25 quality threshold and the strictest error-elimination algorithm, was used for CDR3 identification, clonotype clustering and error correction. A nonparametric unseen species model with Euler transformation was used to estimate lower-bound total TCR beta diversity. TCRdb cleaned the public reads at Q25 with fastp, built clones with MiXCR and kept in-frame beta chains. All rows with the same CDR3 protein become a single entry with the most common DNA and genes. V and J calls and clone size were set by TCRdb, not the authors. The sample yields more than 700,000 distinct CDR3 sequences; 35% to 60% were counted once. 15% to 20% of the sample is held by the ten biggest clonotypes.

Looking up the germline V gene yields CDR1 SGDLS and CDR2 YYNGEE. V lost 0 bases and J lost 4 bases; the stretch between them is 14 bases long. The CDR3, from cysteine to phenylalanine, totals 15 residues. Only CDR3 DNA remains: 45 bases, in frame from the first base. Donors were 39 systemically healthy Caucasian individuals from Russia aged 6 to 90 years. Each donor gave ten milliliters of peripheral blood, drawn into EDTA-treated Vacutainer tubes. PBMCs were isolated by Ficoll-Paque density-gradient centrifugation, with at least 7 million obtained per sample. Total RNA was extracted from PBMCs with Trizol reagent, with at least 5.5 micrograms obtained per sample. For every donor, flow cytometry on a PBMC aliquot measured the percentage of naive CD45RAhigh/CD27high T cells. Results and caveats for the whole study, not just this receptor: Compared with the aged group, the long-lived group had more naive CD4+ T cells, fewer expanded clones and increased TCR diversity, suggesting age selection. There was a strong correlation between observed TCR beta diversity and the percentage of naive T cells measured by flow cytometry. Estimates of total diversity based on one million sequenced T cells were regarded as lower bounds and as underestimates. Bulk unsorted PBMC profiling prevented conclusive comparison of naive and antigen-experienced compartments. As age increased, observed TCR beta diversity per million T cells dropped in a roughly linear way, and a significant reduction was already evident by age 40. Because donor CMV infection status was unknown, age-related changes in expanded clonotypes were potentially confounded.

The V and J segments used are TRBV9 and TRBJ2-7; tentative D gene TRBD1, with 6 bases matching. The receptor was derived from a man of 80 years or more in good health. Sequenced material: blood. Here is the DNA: TGTGCCAGCAGCGTAGGCGCAGGGGCGATATACGAGCAGTACTTC. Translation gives CASSVGAGAIYEQYF.